This T cell receptor beta chain appears in the sequencing data of a study of cytomegalovirus exposure and HLA in healthy donors. Broader study findings: Previous analysis showed most TCR beta V segments were productive about 87% or about 30% of the time. Highly shared sequence variants in one cluster were likely a sequencing artifact.

On this clone: Antigen specificity is unknown.

From germline, CDR1 is LGHNA and CDR2 YNFKEQ. The ends lost 6 bases at V and 7 bases at J; junction bases unmatched: 7. This CDR3 has 15 residues. The PCR was carried out with 60 Vbeta primers and 13 Jbeta primers. Profiled with immunoSEQ multiplex PCR; TCRdb holds only in-frame clones, not every one. The sample has 100,000 or so clones; more than 65% are singletons. Material for sequencing was PBMCs. The rearrangement joins TRBV4-2 to TRBJ2-1, with 12 nucleotides matching TRBD2. This sequence originates from a human donor in good health. The DNA of the CDR3 is TGTGCCAGCAGTCGGACTAGCGGGATAAGAAATGAGCAGTTCTTC. Its protein product is CASSRTSGIRNEQFF.